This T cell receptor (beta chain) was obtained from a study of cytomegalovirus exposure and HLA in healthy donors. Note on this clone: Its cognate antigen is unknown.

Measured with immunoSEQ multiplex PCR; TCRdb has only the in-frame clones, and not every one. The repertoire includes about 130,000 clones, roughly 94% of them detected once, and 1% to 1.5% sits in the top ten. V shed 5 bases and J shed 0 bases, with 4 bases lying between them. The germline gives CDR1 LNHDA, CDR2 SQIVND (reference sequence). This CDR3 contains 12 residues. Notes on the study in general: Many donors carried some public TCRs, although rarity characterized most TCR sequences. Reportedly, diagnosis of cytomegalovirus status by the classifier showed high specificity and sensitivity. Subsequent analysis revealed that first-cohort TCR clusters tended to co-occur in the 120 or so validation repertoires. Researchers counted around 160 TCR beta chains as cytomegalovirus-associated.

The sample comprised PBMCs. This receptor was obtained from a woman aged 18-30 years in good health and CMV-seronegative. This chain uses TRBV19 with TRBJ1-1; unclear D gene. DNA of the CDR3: TGTGCCAGTAGTCTATTGAACACTGAAGCTTTCTTT. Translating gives CASSLLNTEAFF.